This is a list of T cell receptor beta chains from one sample in a study of PD-1 blockade in classical Hodgkin lymphoma. Clones were read by immunoSEQ multiplex PCR, and TCRdb kept only the in-frame ones, dropping some. The sample includes some 30,000 clones, 84% of them seen just once. The sequences come from CD4+ T cells from blood, collected before the fourth cycle of nivolumab. The receptors come from a human donor with classical Hodgkin lymphoma. Each CDR3 is given with its conserved first and last residue. The D gene is left open where the match is weak. Only part of the rows carry a size: once, few, many, or a class if the clone is expanded.

j_gene,abundance,d_gene,v_gene,CDR3aa,CDR3nt
TRBJ1-5,.,.,TRBV18,CASSPGGDQPQHF,TGTGCCAGCTCACCAGGGGGCGATCAGCCCCAGCATTTT
TRBJ2-2,.,.,TRBV4-1,CASSQAAAVNTGELFF,TGCGCCAGCAGCCAAGCTGCAGCGGTGAACACCGGGGAGCTGTTTTTT
TRBJ1-1,once,.,TRBV9,CASSVLRGEAFF,TGTGCCAGCAGCGTCCTGAGGGGTGAAGCTTTCTTT
TRBJ2-7,.,.,TRBV21-1,CASSKGLGCPTYEQYF,TGTGCCAGCAGCAAAGGGTTGGGCTGTCCCACCTACGAGCAGTACTTC
TRBJ2-5,.,TRBD1,TRBV7-9,CASSPGDSKQETQYF,TGTGCCAGCAGCCCCGGGGACAGCAAACAAGAGACCCAGTACTTC
TRBJ1-2,.,.,TRBV11-2,CASSPVGGRGYGYTF,TGTGCCAGCAGCCCCGTGGGGGGGCGGGGCTATGGCTACACCTTC
TRBJ2-5,.,.,TRBV11-3,CASSSGLLGQETQYF,TGTGCCAGCAGCTCAGGGTTATTGGGGCAAGAGACCCAGTACTTC
TRBJ2-1,.,TRBD2,TRBV9,CASSVASGGGQFF,TGTGCCAGCAGCGTAGCTAGCGGGGGGGGCCAGTTCTTC
TRBJ2-7,.,TRBD1,TRBV6-6,CASSNRDRGYEQYF,TGTGCCAGCAGCAACCGGGACAGGGGATACGAGCAGTACTTC
TRBJ2-5,.,.,TRBV6-6,CASSRGRAQETQYF,TGTGCCAGCAGCCGGGGACGCGCCCAAGAGACCCAGTACTTC
TRBJ2-1,.,TRBD2,TRBV2,CASSRTSGGASFSEQFF,TGTGCCAGCAGTAGGACTAGCGGGGGGGCCAGTTTCTCTGAGCAGTTCTTC
TRBJ2-5,.,TRBD1,TRBV4-2,CASSQDRTGDQETQYF,TGTGCCAGCAGCCAAGATCGCACAGGGGACCAAGAGACCCAGTACTTC
TRBJ1-2,.,.,TRBV23-1,CASSQIVGGDGYTF,TGCGCCAGCAGTCAAATAGTCGGAGGGGACGGCTACACCTTC
TRBJ2-1,.,TRBD1,TRBV27,CASSLSGTGGGEQFF,TGTGCCAGCAGTTTGTCCGGGACAGGAGGTGGTGAGCAGTTCTTC
TRBJ1-2,.,.,TRBV7-7,CASSLSRVGGYTF,TGTGCCAGCAGCTTAAGCAGGGTTGGTGGCTACACCTTC
TRBJ2-2,.,TRBD1,TRBV6-1,CAGTRTGNTGELFF,TGTGCCGGAACTCGGACAGGGAACACCGGGGAGCTGTTTTTT
TRBJ2-3,.,.,TRBV14,CASSQDRSTQYF,TGTGCCAGCAGCCAAGACCGTTCTACGCAGTATTTT
TRBJ2-5,.,TRBD1,TRBV18,CASSPLPGQGSETQYF,TGTGCCAGCTCACCACTACCGGGACAGGGGTCAGAGACCCAGTACTTC
TRBJ1-5,.,TRBD1,TRBV7-8,CASSLDRGRHQPQHF,TGTGCCAGCAGCTTAGACAGGGGGCGGCATCAGCCCCAGCATTTT
TRBJ2-3,.,.,TRBV18,CASSPDQAGKAQYF,TGTGCCAGCTCACCGGACCAGGCTGGCAAGGCGCAGTATTTT
TRBJ2-1,.,TRBD2,TRBV5-1,CASSLRGSGGDFDNEQFF,TGCGCCAGCAGCTTGCGTGGTAGCGGGGGGGATTTCGACAATGAGCAGTTCTTC
TRBJ2-2,.,TRBD2,TRBV7-6,CASSLISGGNTGELFF,TGTGCCAGCAGCTTAATAAGCGGGGGGAACACCGGGGAGCTGTTTTTT
TRBJ2-1,.,TRBD2,TRBV7-9,CASSAGGAYYNEQFF,TGTGCCAGCAGCGCCGGGGGGGCCTACTACAATGAGCAGTTCTTC
TRBJ2-3,.,.,TRBV30,CAWSVGADTQYF,TGTGCCTGGAGTGTAGGGGCGGATACGCAGTATTTT
TRBJ2-5,.,TRBD1,TRBV2,CASSVDRAGETQYF,TGTGCCAGCAGTGTTGACAGGGCCGGGGAGACCCAGTACTTC
TRBJ1-3,few,.,TRBV6-5,CASSYSQWVGNTIYF,TGTGCCAGCAGTTACTCGCAGTGGGTTGGAAACACCATATATTTT
TRBJ1-5,once,.,TRBV6-6,CASSLTVDNQPQHF,TGTGCCAGCAGTCTGACGGTCGACAATCAGCCCCAGCATTTT
TRBJ2-1,once,.,TRBV7-3,CASSFLTTGRGDEQFF,TGTGCCAGCAGCTTCCTTACTACAGGACGAGGCGATGAGCAGTTCTTC
TRBJ2-5,.,.,TRBV6-4,CASSERTNQETQYF,TGTGCCAGCAGTGAAAGGACTAACCAAGAGACCCAGTACTTC
TRBJ1-1,.,.,TRBV7-8,CASSLALGDGNTEAFF,TGTGCCAGCAGCTTGGCCCTTGGGGACGGGAACACTGAAGCTTTCTTT
TRBJ1-6,.,.,TRBV5-6,CASSLGGRGNSPLHF,TGTGCCAGCAGCTTAGGGGGACGAGGGAATTCACCCCTCCACTTT
TRBJ1-2,few,TRBD1,TRBV6-1,CASSVTGGRGYTF,TGTGCCAGCAGTGTTACAGGGGGGAGAGGCTACACCTTC
TRBJ2-5,.,.,TRBV19,CASRIQETQYF,TGTGCCAGTAGGATACAAGAGACCCAGTACTTC
TRBJ2-5,.,TRBD2,TRBV18,CASSPLAGTQETQYF,TGTGCCAGCTCACCACTAGCGGGGACCCAAGAGACCCAGTACTTC
TRBJ1-5,.,.,TRBV27,CASRTGYNQPQHF,TGTGCCAGCAGGACAGGTTACAATCAGCCCCAGCATTTT